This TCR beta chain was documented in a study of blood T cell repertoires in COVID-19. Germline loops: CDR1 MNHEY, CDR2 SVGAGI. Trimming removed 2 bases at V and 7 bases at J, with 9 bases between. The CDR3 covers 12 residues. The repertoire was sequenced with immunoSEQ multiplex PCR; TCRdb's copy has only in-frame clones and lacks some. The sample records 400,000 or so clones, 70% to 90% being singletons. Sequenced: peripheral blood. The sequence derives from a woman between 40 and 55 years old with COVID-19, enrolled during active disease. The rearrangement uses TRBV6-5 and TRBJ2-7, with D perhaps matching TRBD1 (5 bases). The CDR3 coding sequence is TGTGCCAGCAGTTACAGAAGGGGAGAGCAGTACTTC. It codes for CASSYRRGEQYF.